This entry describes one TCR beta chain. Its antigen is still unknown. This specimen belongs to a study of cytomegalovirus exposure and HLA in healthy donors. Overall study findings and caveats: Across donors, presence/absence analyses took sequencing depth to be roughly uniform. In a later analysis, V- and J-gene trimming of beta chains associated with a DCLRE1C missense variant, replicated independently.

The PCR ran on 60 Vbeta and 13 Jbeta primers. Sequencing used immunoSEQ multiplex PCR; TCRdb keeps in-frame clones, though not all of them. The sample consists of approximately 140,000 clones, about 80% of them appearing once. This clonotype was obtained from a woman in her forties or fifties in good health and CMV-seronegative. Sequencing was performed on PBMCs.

CDR3 sequence: CASSRDRAIDYTF. CDR3 coding DNA: TGTGCCAGCAGCCGAGACAGGGCTATCGACTACACCTTC. The V and J genes are TRBV7-6 and TRBJ1-2; TRBD1 matches 7 bases. CDR3 length equals 13 residues. After removal of 5 bases from V and 10 bases from J, the junction contained 10 bases not matched to a gene. CDR1 and CDR2 (germline): SGHVS, FNYEAQ.